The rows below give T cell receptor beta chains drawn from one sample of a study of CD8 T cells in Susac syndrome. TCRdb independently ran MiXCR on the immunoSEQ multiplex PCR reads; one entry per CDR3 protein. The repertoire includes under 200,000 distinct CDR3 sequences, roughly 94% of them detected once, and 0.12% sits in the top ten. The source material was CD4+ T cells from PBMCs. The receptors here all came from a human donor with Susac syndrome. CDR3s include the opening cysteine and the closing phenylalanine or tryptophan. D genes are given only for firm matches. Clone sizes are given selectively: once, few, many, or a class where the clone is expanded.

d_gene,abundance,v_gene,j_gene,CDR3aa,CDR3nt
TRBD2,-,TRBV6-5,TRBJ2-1,CASGLAGGPGEQFF,TGTGCCAGCGGACTAGCGGGGGGGCCCGGTGAGCAGTTCTTC
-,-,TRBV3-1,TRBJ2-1,CASSQDGTPYNEQFF,TGTGCCAGCAGCCAAGACGGGACCCCATACAATGAGCAGTTCTTC
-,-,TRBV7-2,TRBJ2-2,CASSLAVAGELFF,TGTGCCAGCAGCTTAGCTGTAGCCGGGGAGCTGTTTTTT
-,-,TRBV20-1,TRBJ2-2,CSAIAYLNTGELFF,TGCAGTGCTATAGCGTACCTGAACACCGGGGAGCTGTTTTTT
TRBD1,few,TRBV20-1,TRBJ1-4,CSARTGGGEKLFF,TGCAGTGCCCGAACAGGGGGCGGTGAAAAACTGTTTTTT
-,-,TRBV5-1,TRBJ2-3,CASSLEGDTQYF,TGCGCCAGCAGCTTGGAGGGAGATACGCAGTATTTT
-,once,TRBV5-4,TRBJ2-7,CASSLGGSGYSYEQYF,TGTGCCAGCAGCTTGGGGGGCAGCGGTTACTCCTACGAGCAGTACTTC
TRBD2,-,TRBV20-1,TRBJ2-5,CRASGGVGETQYF,TGCAGAGCTAGCGGGGGAGTCGGGGAGACCCAGTACTTC
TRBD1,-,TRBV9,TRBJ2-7,CASSRDSSYEQYF,TGTGCCAGCAGCAGGGACAGCTCCTACGAGCAGTACTTC
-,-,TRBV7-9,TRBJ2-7,CASSDFDEQYF,TGTGCCAGCAGCGATTTCGATGAGCAGTACTTC
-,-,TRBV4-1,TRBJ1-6,CASSQGSQINSPLHF,TGCGCCAGCAGCCAAGGAAGCCAGATTAATTCACCCCTCCACTTT
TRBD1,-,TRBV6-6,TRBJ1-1,CASRDRANTEAFF,TGTGCCAGCAGGGACAGGGCGAACACTGAAGCTTTCTTT
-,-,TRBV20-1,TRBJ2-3,CSARDAGRTDTQYF,TGCAGTGCTAGAGATGCGGGGCGCACAGATACGCAGTATTTT
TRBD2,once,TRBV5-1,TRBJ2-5,CASSLAGGARETQYF,TGCGCCAGCAGCTTGGCCGGGGGGGCGCGGGAGACCCAGTACTTC
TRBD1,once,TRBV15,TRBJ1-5,CATSRDEGAGPQHF,TGTGCCACCAGCAGAGATGAGGGGGCCGGGCCCCAGCATTTT
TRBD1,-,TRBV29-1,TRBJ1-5,CSVKIGTGGGNQPQHF,TGCAGCGTAAAAATAGGGACAGGCGGGGGCAATCAGCCCCAGCATTTT
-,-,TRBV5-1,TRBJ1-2,CASSEPAAAYGYTF,TGCGCCAGCAGCGAACCGGCCGCGGCTTATGGCTACACCTTC
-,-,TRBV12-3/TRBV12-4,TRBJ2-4,CASSLEAGPLAKNIQYF,TGTGCCAGCAGTTTAGAGGCAGGTCCGCTAGCCAAAAACATTCAGTACTTC
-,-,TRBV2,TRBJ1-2,CASSVNGGYGYTF,TGTGCCAGCAGTGTGAACGGAGGCTATGGCTACACCTTC
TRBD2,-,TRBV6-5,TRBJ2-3,CASSYSLPSGVRDTQYF,TGTGCCAGCAGTTACTCGTTGCCTAGCGGGGTTCGGGATACGCAGTATTTT
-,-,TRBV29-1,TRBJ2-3,CSVAPAGLDTQYF,TGCAGCGTTGCCCCCGCAGGTTTGGATACGCAGTATTTT
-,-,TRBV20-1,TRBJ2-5,CSARTTQETQYF,TGCAGTGCGCGGACAACTCAAGAGACCCAGTACTTC
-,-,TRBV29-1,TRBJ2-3,CSVIPRVDTQYF,TGCAGCGTTATACCCAGGGTGGATACGCAGTATTTT
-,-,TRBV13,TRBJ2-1,CASSLLPSRLYEQFF,TGTGCCAGCAGCTTACTCCCTAGCAGGCTCTATGAGCAGTTCTTC
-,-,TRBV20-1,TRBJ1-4,CSARDPHDSTTNEKLFF,TGCAGTGCTAGAGATCCCCACGACAGCACAACTAATGAAAAACTGTTTTTT
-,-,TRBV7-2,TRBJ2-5,CASSLFGGETQYF,TGTGCCAGCAGCTTGTTTGGTGGGGAGACCCAGTACTTC
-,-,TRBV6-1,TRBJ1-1,CASSDGRVVGNTEAFF,TGTGCCAGCAGTGATGGCAGGGTTGTGGGGAACACTGAAGCTTTCTTT
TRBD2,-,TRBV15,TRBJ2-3,CATSRSGGRTDTQYF,TGTGCCACCAGCAGAAGCGGGGGCCGGACAGATACGCAGTATTTT
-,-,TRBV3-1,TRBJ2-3,CASSQDPSDFDTQYF,TGTGCCAGCAGCCAAGATCCTAGCGACTTCGATACGCAGTATTTT
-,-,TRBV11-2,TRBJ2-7,CASSLGGTSNWQYF,TGTGCCAGCAGCTTGGGCGGGACCTCAAATTGGCAGTACTTC
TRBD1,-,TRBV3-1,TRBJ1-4,CAGSHSIPGGRSEKLFF,TGTGCCGGCAGCCACTCAATTCCAGGGGGGAGAAGTGAAAAACTGTTTTTT
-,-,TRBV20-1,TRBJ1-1,CSARDIRRPEAFF,TGCAGTGCTAGAGATATCCGCCGGCCTGAAGCTTTCTTT
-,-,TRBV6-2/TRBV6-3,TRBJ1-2,CASSIGTSVFYGYTF,TGTGCCAGCAGTATCGGAACATCGGTCTTCTATGGCTACACCTTC
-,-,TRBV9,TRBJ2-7,CASSVGDGAVSYEQYF,TGTGCCAGCAGCGTAGGGGATGGGGCGGTCTCCTACGAGCAGTACTTC
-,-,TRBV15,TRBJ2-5,CATSRGLGETGQETQYF,TGTGCCACCAGCAGAGGGCTGGGGGAGACGGGGCAAGAGACCCAGTACTTC
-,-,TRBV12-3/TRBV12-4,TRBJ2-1,CASSPLGTNEQFF,TGTGCCAGCAGTCCGCTAGGGACCAATGAGCAGTTCTTC
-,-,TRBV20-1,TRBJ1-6,CSARESRGGRNSPLHF,TGCAGTGCTAGAGAGTCCCGCGGAGGGAGGAATTCACCCCTCCACTTT
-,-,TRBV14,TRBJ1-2,CASSQVGGGYGYTF,TGTGCCAGCAGCCAAGTCGGGGGGGGCTATGGCTACACCTTC
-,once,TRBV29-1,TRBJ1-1,CSVGPRAGANTEAFF,TGCAGCGTTGGGCCAAGGGCAGGGGCGAACACTGAAGCTTTCTTT
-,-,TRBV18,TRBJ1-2,CASSPTGADYGYTF,TGTGCCAGCTCACCGACGGGGGCGGACTATGGCTACACCTTC
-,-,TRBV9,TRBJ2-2,CASSVPSLNTGELFF,TGTGCCAGCAGCGTCCCTAGCCTCAACACCGGGGAGCTGTTTTTT
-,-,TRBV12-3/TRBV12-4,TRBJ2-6,CASRDGSNGANVLTF,TGTGCCAGCAGAGACGGGAGTAATGGGGCCAACGTCCTGACTTTC
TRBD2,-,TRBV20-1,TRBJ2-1,CSARDVQRGMEGQFF,TGCAGTGCTAGAGATGTTCAGCGGGGGATGGAAGGGCAGTTCTTC
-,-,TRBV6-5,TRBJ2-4,CASSFSPTAKNIQYF,TGTGCCAGCAGTTTCTCCCCGACGGCCAAAAACATTCAGTACTTC
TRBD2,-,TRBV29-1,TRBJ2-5,CSAHGGTETQYF,TGCAGCGCACACGGGGGGACCGAGACCCAGTACTTC